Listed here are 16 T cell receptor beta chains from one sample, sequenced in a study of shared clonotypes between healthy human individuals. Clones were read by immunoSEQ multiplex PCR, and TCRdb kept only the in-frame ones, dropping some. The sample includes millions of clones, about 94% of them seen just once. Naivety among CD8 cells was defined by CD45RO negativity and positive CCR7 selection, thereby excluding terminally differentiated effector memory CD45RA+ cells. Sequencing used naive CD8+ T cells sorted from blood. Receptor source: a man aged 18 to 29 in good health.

DNA for the CDR3: TGTGCCAGCAGTTACGGCCGGGGGTCACCCCTCCACTTT. Its translation is CASSYGRGSPLHF. The chain carries TRBV6-5 and TRBJ1-6, with TRBD1 as a possible D gene (5 bases). Germline V gene lookup returns CDR1 MNHEY and CDR2 SVGAGI. The CDR3 loop spans 13 amino acids. The V end was cut by 2 bases, the J end by 10 bases, with 9 bases between.

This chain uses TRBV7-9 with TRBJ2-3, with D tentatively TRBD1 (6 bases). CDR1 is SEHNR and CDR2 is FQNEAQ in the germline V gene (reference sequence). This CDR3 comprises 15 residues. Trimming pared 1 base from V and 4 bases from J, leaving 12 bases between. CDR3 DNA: TGTGCCAGCAGCTTAGGGGGGCAGGATTCAGATACGCAGTATTTT. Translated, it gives CASSLGGQDSDTQYF.

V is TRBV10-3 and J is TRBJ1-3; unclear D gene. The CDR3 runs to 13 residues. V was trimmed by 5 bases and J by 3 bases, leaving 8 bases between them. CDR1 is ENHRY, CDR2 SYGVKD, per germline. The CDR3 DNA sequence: TGTGCCATCAGTCGGGGTGGTGGAAACACCATATATTTT. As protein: CAISRGGGNTIYF.

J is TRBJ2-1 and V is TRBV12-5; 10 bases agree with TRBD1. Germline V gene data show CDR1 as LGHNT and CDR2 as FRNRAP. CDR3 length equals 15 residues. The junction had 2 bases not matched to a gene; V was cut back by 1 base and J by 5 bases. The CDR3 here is CASGLAGTGDNEQFF. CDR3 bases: TGTGCTAGTGGTTTGGCCGGGACAGGGGACAATGAGCAGTTCTTC.

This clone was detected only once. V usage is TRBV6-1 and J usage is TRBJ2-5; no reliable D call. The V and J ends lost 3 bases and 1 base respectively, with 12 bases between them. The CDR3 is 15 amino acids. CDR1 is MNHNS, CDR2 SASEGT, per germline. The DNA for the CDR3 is TGTGCCAGCAGTGAGTTCCCATGGGGCCAAGAGACCCAGTACTTC. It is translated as CASSEFPWGQETQYF.

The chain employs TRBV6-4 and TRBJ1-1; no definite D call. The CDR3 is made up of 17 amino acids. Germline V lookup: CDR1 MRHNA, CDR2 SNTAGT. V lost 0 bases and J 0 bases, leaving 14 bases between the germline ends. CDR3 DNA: TGTGCCAGCAGTGACTCGAAGCGCGCAGACATGAACACTGAAGCTTTCTTT. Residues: CASSDSKRADMNTEAFF.

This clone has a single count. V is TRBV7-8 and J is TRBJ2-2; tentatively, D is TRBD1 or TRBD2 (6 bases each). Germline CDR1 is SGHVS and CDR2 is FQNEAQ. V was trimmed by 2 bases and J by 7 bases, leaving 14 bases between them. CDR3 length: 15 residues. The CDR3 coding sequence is TGTGCCAGCAGCTTATTCCCGGGGGCTGGCGGGGAGCTGTTTTTT. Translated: CASSLFPGAGGELFF.

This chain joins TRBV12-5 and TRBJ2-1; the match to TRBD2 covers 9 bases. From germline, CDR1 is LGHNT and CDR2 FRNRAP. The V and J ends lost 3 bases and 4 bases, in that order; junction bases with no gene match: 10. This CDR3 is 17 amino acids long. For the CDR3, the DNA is TGTGCTAGTGGTTTTCAGCTAGCGGGGCGTCCATACAATGAGCAGTTCTTC. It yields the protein CASGFQLAGRPYNEQFF.

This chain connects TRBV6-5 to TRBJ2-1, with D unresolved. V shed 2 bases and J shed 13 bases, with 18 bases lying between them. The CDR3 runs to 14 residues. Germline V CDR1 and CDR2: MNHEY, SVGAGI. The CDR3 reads CASSYTNSRVEQFF. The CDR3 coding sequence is TGTGCCAGCAGTTACACTAACTCTAGGGTGGAACAGTTCTTC.

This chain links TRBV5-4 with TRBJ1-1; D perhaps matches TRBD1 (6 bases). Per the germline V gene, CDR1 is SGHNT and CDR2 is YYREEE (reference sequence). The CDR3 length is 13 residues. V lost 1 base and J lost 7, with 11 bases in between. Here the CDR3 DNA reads TGTGCCAGCAGCTTGTGGGGGCAGGGTGAAGCTTTCTTT. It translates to CASSLWGQGEAFF.

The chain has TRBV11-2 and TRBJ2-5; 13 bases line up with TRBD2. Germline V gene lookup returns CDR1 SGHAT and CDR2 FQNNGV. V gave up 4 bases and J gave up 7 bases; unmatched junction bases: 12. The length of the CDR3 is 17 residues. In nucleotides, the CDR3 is TGTGCCAGCAGCTCACTGGGACTAGCGGGGCGCCTAGGGACCCAGTACTTC. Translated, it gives CASSSLGLAGRLGTQYF. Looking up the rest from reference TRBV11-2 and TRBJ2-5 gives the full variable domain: EAGVAQSPRYKIIEKRQSVAFWCNPISGHATLYWYQQILGQGPKLLIQFQNNGVVDDSQLPKDRFSAERLKGVDSTLKIQPAKLEDSAVYLCASSSLGLAGRLGTQYFGPGTRLLVL.

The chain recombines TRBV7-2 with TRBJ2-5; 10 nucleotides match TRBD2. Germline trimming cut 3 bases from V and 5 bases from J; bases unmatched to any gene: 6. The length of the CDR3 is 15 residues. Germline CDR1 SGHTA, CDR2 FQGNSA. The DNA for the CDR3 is TGTGCCAGCAGCTTTCTAGCGGGAGTTCTGGAGACCCAGTACTTC. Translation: CASSFLAGVLETQYF.

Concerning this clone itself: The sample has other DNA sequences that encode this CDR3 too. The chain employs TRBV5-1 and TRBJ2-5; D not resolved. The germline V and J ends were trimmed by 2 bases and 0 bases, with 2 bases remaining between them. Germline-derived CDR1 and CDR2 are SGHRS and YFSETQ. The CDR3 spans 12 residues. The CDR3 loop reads CASSFDQETQYF. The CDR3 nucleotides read TGCGCCAGCAGCTTCGACCAAGAGACCCAGTACTTC.

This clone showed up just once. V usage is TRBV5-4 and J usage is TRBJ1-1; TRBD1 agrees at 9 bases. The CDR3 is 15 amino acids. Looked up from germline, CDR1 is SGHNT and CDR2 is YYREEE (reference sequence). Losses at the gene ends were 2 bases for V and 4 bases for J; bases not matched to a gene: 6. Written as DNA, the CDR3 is TGTGCCAGCAGCTTTTGGACAGGGGAGGGCACTGAAGCTTTCTTT. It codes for CASSFWTGEGTEAFF.

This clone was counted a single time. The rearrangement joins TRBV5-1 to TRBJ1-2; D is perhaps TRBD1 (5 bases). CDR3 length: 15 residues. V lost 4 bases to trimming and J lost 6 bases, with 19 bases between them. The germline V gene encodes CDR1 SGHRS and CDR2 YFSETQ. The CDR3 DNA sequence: TGCGCCAGCAGCATTTACCTCGGGGGGGTAGATGGCTACACCTTC. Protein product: CASSIYLGGVDGYTF.

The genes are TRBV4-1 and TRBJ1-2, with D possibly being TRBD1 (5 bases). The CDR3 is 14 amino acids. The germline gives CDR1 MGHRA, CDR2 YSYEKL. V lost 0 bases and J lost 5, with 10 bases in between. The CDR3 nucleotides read TGCGCCAGCAGCCAAGAATCAGGGTTATATGGCTACACCTTC. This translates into CASSQESGLYGYTF.